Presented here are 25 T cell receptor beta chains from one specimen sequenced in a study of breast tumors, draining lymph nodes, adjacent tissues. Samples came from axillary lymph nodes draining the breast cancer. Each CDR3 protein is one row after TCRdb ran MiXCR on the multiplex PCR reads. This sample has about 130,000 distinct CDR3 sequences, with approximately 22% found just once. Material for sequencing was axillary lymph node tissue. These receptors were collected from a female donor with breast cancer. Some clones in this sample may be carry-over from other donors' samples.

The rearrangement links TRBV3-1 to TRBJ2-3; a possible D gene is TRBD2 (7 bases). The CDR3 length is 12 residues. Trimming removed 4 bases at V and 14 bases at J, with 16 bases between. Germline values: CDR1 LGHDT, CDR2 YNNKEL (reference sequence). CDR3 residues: CASSPTGRARYF. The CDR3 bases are TGTGCCAGCAGCCCCACAGGGAGGGCTCGGTATTTT.

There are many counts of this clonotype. The CDR3 nucleotides read TGTGCCAGCAGAGGGACAGCGGGTCCCCAAGAGACCCAGTACTTC. This codes for CASRGTAGPQETQYF. The chain couples TRBV25-1 to TRBJ2-5, with a weak D call TRBD1 (7 bases). V was trimmed by 6 bases and J by 1 base, leaving 15 bases between them. The CDR3 extends over 15 amino acids. Germline CDR1 reads MGHDK; CDR2 reads SYGVNS.

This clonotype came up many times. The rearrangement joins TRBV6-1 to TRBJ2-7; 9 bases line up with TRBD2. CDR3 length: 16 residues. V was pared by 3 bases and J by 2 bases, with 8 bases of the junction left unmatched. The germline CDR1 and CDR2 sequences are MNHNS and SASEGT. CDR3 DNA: TGTGCCAGCAGTGACCCTAGGGCTAGCGGGACCTACGAGCAGTACTTC. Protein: CASSDPRASGTYEQYF.

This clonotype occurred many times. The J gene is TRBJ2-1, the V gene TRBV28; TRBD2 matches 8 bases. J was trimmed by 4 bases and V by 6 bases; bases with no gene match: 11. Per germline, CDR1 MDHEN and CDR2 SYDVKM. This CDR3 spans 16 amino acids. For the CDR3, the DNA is TGTGCCAGCAGGCAACCGGGAGGGGGTGGGTACAATGAGCAGTTCTTC. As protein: CASRQPGGGGYNEQFF.

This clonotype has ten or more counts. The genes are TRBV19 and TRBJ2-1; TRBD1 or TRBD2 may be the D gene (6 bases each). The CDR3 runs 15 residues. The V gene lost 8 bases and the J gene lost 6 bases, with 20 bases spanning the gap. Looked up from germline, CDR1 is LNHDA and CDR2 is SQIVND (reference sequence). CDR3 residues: CASSQGGGGRNEQFF. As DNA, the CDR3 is TGTGCCAGTTCACAAGGTGGAGGGGGACGCAATGAGCAGTTCTTC. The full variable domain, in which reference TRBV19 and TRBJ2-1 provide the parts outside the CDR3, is DGGITQSPKYLFRKEGQNVTLSCEQNLNHDAMYWYRQDPGQGLRLIYYSQIVNDFQKGDIAEGYSVSREKKESFPLTVTSAQKNPTAFYLCASSQGGGGRNEQFFGPGTRLTVL.

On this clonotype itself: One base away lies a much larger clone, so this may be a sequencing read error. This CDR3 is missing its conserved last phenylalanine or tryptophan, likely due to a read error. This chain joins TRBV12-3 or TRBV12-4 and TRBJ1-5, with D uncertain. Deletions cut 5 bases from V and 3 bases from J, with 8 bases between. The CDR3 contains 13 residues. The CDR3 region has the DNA TGTGCCAGCAGTCCGGGGAACAATCAGCCCCAGCATCTT. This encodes CASSPGNNQPQHL.

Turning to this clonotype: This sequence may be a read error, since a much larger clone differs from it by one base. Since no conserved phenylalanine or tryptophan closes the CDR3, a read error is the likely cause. CDR3 region: CASSSSAGPYEQYL. In nucleotides, the CDR3 is TGTGCCAGCAGCTCCTCGGCGGGACCCTACGAGCAGTACCTC. The chain combines TRBV7-9 with TRBJ2-7, with D possibly being TRBD2 (6 bases). The V end was cut by 4 bases, the J end by 2 bases, with 12 bases between. Germline loops: CDR1 SEHNR, CDR2 FQNEAQ (reference sequence). The CDR3 length is 14 residues.

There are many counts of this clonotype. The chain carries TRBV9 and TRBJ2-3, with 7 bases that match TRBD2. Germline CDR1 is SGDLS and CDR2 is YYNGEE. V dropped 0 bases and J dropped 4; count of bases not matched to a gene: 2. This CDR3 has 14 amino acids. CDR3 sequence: CASSVVGGADTQYF. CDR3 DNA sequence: TGTGCCAGCAGCGTAGTTGGGGGGGCAGATACGCAGTATTTT.

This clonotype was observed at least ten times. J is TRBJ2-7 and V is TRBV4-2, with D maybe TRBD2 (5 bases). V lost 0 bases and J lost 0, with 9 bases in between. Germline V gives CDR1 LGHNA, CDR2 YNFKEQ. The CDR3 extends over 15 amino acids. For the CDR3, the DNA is TGTGCCAGCAGCCAAGAGCAAGCGGCCTCCTACGAGCAGTACTTC. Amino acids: CASSQEQAASYEQYF.

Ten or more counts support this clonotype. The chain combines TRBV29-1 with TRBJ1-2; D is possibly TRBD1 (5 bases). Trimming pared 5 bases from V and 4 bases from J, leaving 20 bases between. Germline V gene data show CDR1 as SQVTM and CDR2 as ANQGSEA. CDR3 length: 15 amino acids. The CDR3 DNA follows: TGCAGCGTTTGGCGGGAGGGGCGCGGTGGCTATGGCTACACCTTC. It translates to CSVWREGRGGYGYTF.

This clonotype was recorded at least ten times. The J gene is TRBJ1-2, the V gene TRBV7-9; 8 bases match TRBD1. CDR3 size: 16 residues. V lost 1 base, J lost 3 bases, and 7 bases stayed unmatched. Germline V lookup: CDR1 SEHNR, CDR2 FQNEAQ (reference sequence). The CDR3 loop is CASSLGGDRRHYGYTF. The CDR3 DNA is TGTGCCAGCAGCTTAGGAGGGGACAGGAGGCACTATGGCTACACCTTC.

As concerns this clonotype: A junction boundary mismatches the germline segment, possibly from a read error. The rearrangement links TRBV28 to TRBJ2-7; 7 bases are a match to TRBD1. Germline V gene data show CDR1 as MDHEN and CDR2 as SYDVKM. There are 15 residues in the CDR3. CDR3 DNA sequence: TGTACCAGCAGCCTCCACCGGGACAGAAGCTACGAGCAGTACTTC. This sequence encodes CTSSLHRDRSYEQYF.

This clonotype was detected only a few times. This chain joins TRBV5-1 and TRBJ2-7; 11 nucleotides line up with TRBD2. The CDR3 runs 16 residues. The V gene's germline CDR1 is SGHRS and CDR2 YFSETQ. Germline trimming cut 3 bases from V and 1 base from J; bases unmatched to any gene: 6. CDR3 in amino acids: CASSSPSGRSSYEQYF. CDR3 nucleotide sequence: TGCGCCAGCAGCTCGCCTAGCGGGAGGTCTTCCTACGAGCAGTACTTC.

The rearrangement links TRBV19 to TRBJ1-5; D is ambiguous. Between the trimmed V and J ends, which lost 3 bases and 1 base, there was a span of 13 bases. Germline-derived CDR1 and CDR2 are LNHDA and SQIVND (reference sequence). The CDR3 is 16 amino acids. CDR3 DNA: TGTGCCAGTAGTATCTTCGTGTCGGAGAGCAATCAGCCCCAGCATTTT. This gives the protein CASSIFVSESNQPQHF.

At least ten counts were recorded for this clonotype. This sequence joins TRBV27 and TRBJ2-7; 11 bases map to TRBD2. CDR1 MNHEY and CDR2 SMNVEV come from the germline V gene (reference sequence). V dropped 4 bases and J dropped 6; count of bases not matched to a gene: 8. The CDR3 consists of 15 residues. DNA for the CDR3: TGTGCCAGCAGTTACCGACTAGCGGGAAGCGGCGAGCAGTACTTC. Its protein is CASSYRLAGSGEQYF.

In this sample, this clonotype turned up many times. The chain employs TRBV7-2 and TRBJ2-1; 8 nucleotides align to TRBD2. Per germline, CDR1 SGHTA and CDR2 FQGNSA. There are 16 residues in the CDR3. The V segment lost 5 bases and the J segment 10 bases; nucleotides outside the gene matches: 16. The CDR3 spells CASSPKGLAARWEQFF. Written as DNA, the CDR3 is TGTGCCAGCAGCCCAAAAGGACTAGCCGCAAGGTGGGAGCAGTTCTTC.

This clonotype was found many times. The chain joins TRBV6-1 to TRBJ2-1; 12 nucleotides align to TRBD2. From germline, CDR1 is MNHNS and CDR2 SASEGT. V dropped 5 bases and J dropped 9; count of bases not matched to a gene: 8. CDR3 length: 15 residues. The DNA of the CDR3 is TGTGCCAGCAGTTCTGTCCCGGGACTAGCGGGTGAGCAGTTCTTC. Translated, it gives CASSSVPGLAGEQFF.

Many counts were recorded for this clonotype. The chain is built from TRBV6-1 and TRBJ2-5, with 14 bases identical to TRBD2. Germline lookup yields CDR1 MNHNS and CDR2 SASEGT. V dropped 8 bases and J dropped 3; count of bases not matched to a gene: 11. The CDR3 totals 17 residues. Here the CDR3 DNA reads TGTGCCAGCGGGACTAGCGGGAGAAGGCTGGGGGAAGAGACCCAGTACTTC. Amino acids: CASGTSGRRLGEETQYF.

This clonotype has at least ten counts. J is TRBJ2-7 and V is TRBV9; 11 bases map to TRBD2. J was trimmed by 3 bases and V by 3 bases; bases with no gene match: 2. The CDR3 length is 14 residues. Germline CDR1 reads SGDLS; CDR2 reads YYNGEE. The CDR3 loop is CASSEGLADYEQYF. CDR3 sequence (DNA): TGTGCCAGCAGCGAGGGACTAGCGGACTACGAGCAGTACTTC.

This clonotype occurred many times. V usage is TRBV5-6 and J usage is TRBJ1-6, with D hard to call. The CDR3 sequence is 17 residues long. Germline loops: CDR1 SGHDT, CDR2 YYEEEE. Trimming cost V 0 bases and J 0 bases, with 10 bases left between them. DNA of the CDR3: TGTGCCAGCAGCTTGGCTTTCAGTTCCTCCTATAATTCACCCCTCCACTTT. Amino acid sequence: CASSLAFSSSYNSPLHF.

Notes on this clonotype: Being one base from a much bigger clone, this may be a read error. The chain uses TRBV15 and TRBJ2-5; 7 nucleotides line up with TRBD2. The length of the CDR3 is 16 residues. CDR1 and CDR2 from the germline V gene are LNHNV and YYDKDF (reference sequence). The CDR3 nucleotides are TGTACCACCAGCAGAGATCTGAGACTAGCTCAAGAGACCCAGTACTTC. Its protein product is CTTSRDLRLAQETQYF.

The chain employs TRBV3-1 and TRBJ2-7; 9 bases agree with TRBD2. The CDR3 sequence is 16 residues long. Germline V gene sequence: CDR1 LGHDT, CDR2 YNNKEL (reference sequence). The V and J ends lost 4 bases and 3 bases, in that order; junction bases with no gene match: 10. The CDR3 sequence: CASSPSGPAGGYEQYF. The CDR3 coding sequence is TGTGCCAGCAGCCCAAGTGGGCCAGCGGGAGGCTACGAGCAGTACTTC.

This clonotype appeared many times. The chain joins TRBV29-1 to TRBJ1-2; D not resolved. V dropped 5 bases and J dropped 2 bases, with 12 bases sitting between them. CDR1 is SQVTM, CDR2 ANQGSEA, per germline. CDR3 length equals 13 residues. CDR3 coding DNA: TGCAGCGTTTCTCGGGAATCGAACTATGGCTACACCTTC. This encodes CSVSRESNYGYTF. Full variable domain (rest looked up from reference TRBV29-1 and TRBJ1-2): SAVISQKPSRDICQRGTSLTIQCQVDSQVTMMFWYRQQPGQSLTLIATANQGSEATYESGFVIDKFPISRPNLTFSTLTVSNMSPEDSSIYLCSVSRESNYGYTFGSGTRLTVV.

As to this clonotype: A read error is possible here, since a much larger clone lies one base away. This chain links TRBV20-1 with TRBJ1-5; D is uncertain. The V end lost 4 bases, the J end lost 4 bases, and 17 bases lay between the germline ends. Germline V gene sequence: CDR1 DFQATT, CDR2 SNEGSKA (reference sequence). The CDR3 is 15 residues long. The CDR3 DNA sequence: TGCAGTGCTACGAGCCATTCTAGAGTGAATCAGCCCCAGCATTTT. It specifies CSATSHSRVNQPQHF.

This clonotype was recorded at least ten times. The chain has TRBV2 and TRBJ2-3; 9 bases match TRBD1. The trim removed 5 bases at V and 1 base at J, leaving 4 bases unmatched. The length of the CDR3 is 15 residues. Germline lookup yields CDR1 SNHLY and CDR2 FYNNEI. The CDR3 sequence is CASSRDRARTDTQYF. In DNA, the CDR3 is TGTGCCAGCAGTAGGGACAGGGCCCGCACAGATACGCAGTATTTT.